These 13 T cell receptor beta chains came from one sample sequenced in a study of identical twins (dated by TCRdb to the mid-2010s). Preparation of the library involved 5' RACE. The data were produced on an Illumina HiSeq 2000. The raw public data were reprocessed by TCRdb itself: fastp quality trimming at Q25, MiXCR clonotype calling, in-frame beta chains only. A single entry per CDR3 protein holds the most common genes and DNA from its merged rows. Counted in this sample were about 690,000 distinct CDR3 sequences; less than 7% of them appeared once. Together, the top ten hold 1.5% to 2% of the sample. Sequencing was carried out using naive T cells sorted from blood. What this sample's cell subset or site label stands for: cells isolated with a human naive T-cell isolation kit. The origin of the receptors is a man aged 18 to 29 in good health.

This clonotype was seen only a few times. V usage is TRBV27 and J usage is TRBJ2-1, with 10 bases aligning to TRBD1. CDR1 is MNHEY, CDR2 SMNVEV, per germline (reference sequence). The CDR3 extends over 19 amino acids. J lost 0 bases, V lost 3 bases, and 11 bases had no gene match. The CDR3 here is CASSFTGTGAISSYNEQFF. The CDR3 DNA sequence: TGTGCCAGCAGTTTTACCGGGACAGGGGCAATTAGCTCCTACAATGAGCAGTTCTTC.

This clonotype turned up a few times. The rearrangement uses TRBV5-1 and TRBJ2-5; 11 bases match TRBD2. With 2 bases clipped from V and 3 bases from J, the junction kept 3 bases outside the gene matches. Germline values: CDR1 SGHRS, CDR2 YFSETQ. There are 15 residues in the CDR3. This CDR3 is CASSFSLAGEETQYF. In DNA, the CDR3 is TGCGCCAGCAGCTTCTCACTAGCGGGAGAAGAGACCCAGTACTTC.

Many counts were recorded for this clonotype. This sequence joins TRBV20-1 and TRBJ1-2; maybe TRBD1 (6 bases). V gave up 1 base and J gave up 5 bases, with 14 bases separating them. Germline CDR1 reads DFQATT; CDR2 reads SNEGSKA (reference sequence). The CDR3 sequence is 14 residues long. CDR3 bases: TGCAGTGCTAGAGTGGTCGGGGGCCGATATGGCTACACCTTC. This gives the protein CSARVVGGRYGYTF.

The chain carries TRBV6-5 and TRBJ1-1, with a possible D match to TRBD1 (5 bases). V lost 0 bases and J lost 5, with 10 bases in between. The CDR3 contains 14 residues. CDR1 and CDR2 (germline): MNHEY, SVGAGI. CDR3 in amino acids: CASSYSFRATEAFF. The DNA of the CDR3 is TGTGCCAGCAGTTACTCGTTCAGGGCTACTGAAGCTTTCTTT.

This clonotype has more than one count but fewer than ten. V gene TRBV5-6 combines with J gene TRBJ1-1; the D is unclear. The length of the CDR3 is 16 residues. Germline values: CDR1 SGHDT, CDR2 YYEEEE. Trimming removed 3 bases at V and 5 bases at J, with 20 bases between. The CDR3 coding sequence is TGTGCCAGCAGCTCCCTGGAGGGTGGGTCGAATACTGAAGCTTTCTTT. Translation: CASSSLEGGSNTEAFF.

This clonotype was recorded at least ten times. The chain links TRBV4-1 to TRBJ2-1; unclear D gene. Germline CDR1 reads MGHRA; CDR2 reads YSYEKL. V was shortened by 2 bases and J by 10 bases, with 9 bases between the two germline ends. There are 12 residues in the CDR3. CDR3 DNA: TGCGCCAGCAGCCAAATCGTCCGAGAGCAGTTCTTC. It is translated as CASSQIVREQFF.

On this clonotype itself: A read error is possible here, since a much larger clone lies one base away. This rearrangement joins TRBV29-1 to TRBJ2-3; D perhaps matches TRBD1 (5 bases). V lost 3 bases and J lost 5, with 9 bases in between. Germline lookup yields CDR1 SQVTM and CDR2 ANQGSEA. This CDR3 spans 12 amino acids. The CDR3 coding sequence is TGCAGCGTTGACGACAGTTTAGATACGCAGTATTTT. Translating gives CSVDDSLDTQYF.

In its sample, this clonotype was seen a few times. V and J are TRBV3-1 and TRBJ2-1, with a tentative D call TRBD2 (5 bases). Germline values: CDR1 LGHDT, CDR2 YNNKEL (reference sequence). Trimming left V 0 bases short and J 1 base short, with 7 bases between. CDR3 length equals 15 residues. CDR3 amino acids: CASSQDWTSYNEQFF. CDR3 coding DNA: TGTGCCAGCAGCCAAGATTGGACTTCCTACAATGAGCAGTTCTTC.

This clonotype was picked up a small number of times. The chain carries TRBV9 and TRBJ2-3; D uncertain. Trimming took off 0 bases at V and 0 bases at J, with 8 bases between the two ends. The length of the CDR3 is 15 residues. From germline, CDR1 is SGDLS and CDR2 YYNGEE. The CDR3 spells CASSVAQTSTDTQYF. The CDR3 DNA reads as TGTGCCAGCAGCGTAGCACAGACTAGCACAGATACGCAGTATTTT.

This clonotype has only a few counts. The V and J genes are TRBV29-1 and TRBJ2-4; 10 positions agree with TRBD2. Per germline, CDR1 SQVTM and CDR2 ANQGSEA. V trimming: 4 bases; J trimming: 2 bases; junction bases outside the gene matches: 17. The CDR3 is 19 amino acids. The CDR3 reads CSVGGVLTSGFVTKNIQYF. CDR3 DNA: TGCAGCGTTGGTGGGGTGCTGACTAGCGGGTTCGTAACCAAAAACATTCAGTACTTC.

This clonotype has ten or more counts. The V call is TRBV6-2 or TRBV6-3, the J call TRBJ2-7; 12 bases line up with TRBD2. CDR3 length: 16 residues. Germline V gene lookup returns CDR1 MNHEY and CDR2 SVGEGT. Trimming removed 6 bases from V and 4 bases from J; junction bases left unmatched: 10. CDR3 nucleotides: TGTGCCAGCAGCTCCCGAGGACTAGCGGGAAGGTACGAGCAGTACTTC. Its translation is CASSSRGLAGRYEQYF.

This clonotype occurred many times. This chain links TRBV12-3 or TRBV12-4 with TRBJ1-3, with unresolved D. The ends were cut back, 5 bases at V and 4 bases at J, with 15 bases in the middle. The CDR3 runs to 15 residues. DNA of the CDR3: TGTGCCAGCAGTCTACCCTCCTGGGCCGGAAACACCATATATTTT. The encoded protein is CASSLPSWAGNTIYF.

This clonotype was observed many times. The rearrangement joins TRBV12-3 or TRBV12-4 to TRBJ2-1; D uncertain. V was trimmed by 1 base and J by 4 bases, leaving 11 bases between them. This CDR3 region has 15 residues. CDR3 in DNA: TGTGCCAGCAGTTTAGGTGTTGGGGTATACAATGAGCAGTTCTTC. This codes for CASSLGVGVYNEQFF.